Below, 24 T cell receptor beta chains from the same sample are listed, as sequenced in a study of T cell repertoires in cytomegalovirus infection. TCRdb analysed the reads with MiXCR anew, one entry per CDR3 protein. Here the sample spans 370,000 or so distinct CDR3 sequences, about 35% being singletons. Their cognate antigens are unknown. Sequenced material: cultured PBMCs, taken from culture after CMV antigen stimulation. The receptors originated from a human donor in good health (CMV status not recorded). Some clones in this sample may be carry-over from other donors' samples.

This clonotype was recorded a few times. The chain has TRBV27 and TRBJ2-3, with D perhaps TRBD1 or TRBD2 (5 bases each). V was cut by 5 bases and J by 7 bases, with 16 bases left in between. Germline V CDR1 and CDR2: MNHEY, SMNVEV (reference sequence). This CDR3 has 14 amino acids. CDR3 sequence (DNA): TGTGCCAGCAGTCGCGCCGGGGCCCTCTATACGCAGTATTTT. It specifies CASSRAGALYTQYF.

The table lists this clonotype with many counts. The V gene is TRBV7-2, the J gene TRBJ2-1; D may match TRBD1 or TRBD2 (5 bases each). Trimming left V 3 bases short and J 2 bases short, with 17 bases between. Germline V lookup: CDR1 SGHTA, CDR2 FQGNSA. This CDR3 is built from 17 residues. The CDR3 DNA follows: TGTGCCAGCAGCTTCATAAGGGGACCTGTTACCTACAATGAGCAGTTCTTC. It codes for CASSFIRGPVTYNEQFF.

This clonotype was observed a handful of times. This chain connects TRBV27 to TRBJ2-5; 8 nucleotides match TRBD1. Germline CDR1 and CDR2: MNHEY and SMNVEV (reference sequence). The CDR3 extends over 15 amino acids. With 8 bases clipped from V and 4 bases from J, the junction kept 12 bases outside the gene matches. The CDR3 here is CASSSTGGTVETQYF. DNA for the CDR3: TGTGCCAGCTCTTCCACAGGGGGTACGGTAGAGACCCAGTACTTC.

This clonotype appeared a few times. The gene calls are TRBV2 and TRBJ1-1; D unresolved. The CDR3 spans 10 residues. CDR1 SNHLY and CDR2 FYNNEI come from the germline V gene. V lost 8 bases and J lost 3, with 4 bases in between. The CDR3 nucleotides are TGTGCCAGCGGACACACTGAAGCTTTCTTT. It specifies CASGHTEAFF.

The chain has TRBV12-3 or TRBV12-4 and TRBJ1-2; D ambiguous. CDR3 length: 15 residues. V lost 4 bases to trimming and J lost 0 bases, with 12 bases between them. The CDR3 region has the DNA TGTGCCAGCAGTTCCGACGGCCCGCCTAACTATGGCTACACCTTC. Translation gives CASSSDGPPNYGYTF.

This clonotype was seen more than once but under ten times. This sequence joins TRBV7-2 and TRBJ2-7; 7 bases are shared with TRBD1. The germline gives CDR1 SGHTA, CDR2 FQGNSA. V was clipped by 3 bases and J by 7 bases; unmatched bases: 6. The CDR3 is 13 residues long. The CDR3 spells CASSLNQGEEQYV. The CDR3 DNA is TGTGCCAGCAGCTTGAACCAGGGGGAAGAGCAGTACGTC.

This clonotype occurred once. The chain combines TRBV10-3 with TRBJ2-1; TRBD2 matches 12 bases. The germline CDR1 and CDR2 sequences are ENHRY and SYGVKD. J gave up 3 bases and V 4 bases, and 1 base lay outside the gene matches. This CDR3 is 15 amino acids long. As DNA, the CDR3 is TGTGCCATCAGTGCGACTAGCGGGGGCTACAATGAGCAGTTCTTC. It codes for CAISATSGGYNEQFF.

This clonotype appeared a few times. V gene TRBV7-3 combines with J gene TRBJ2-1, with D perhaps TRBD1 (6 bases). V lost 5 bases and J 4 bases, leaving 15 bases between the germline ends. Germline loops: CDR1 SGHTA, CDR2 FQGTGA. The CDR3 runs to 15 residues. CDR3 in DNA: TGTGCCAGCAGCATACAGGGAAGTGAGTACAATGAGCAGTTCTTC. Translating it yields CASSIQGSEYNEQFF.

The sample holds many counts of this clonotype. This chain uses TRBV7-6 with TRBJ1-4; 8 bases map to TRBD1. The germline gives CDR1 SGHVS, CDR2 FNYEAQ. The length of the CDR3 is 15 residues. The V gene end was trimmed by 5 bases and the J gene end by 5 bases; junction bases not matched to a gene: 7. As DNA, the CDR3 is TGTGCCAGCAGCATGAGGACAGGGCCCAATGAAAAACTGTTTTTT. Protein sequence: CASSMRTGPNEKLFF.

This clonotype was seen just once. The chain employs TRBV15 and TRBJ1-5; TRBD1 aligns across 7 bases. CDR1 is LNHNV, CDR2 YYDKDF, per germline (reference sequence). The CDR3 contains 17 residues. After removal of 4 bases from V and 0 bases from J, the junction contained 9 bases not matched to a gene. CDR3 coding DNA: TGTGCCACCAGCAAAGGGGGCAGCGACCTTAGCAATCAGCCCCAGCATTTT. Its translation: CATSKGGSDLSNQPQHF.

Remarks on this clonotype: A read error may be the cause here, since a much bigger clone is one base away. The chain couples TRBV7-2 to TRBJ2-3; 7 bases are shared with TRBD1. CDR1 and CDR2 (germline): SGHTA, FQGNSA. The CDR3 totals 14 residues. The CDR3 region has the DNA TGTGCCAGCAGCTCGAGGGACAGCAGAGATACGCAGTATTTT. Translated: CASSSRDSRDTQYF.

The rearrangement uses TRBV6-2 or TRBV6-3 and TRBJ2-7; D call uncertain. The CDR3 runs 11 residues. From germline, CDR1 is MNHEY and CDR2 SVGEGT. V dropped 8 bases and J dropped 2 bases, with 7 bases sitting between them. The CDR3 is CASGKPYEQYV. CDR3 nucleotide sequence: TGTGCCAGCGGAAAACCCTACGAGCAGTACGTC.

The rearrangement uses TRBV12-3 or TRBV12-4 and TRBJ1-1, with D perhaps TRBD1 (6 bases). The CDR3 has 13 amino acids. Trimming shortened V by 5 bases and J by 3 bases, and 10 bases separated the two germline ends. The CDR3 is CASSIRTDTEAFF. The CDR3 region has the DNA TGTGCCAGCAGTATCAGGACAGACACTGAAGCTTTCTTT.

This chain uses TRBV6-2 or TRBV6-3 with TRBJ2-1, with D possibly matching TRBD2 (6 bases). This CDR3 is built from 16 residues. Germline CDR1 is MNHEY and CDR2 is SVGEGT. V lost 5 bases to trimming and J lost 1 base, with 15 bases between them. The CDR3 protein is CASSTAGTRSYNEQFF. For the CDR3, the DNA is TGTGCCAGCAGTACGGCGGGGACCCGATCCTACAATGAGCAGTTCTTC.

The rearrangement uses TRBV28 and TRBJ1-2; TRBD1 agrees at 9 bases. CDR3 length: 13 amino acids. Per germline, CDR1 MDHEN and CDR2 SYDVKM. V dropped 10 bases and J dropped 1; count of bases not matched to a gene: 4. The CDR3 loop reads CAIRTGVNYGYTF. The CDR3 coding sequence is TGTGCCATAAGGACAGGGGTTAACTATGGCTACACCTTC.

CDR3 DNA sequence: TGCGCCAGCAGCCACGTGGTGAGCCCCGTATCCAGCACAGATACGCAGTATTTT. It encodes CASSHVVSPVSSTDTQYF. V gene TRBV4-3 combines with J gene TRBJ2-3; D unresolved. The CDR3 extends over 18 amino acids. Trimming removed 3 bases at V and 0 bases at J, with 19 bases between. The germline V gene encodes CDR1 LGHNA and CDR2 YSLEER.

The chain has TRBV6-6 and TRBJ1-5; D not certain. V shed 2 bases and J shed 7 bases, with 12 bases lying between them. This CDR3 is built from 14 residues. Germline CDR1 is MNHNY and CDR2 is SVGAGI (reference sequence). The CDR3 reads CASSYGSLGQPQHF. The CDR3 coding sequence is TGTGCCAGCAGTTACGGGTCCCTCGGGCAGCCCCAGCATTTT.

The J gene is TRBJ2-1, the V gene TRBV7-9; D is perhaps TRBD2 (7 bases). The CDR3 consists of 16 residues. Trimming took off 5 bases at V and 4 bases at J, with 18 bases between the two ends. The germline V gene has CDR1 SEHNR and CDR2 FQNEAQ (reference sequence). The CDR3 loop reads CASSEAYGGTYNEQFF. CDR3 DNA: TGTGCCAGCAGCGAAGCTTACGGGGGGACATACAATGAGCAGTTCTTC.

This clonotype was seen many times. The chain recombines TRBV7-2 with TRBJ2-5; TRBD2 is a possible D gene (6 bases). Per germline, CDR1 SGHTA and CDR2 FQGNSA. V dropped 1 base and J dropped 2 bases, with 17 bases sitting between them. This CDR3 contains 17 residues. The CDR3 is CASSLGQGGLGQETQYF. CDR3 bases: TGTGCCAGCAGCTTAGGTCAGGGAGGATTGGGACAAGAGACCCAGTACTTC.

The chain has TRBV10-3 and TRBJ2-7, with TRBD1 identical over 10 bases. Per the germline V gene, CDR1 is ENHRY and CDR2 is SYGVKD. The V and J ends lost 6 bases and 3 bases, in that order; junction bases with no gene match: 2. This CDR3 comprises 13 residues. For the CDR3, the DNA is TGTGCCATCAGAGGACAGGGGGTCTACGAGCAGTACTTC. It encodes CAIRGQGVYEQYF.

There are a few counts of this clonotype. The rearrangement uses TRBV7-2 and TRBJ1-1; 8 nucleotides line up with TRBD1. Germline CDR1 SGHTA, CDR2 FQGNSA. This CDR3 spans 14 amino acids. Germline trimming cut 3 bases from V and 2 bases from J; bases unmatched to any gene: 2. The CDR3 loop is CASSLTGVNTEAFF. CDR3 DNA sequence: TGTGCCAGCAGCTTGACAGGGGTCAACACTGAAGCTTTCTTT. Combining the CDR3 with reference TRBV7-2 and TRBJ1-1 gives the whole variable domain GAGVSQSPSNKVTEKGKDVELRCDPISGHTALYWYRQSLGQGLEFLIYFQGNSAPDKSGLPSDRFSAERTGGSVSTLTIQRTQQEDSAVYLCASSLTGVNTEAFFGQGTRLTVV.

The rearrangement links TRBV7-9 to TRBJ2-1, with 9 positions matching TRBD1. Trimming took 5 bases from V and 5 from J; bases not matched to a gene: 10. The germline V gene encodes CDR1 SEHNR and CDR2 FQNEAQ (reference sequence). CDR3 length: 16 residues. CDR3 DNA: TGTGCCAGCAGCGGAGGAAGGGACAGGGAAAACAATGAGCAGTTCTTC. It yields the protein CASSGGRDRENNEQFF.

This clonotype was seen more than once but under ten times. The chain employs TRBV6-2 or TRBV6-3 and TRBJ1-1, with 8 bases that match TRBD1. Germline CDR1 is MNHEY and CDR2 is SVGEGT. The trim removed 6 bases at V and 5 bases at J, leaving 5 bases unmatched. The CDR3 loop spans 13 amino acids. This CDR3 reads CASRPDRETEAFF. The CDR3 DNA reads TGTGCCAGCAGGCCGGACAGGGAGACTGAAGCTTTCTTT.

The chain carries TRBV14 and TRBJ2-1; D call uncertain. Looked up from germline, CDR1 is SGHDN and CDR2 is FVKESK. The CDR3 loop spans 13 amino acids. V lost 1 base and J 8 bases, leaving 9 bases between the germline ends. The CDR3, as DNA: TGTGCCAGCAGCCAAGTAGGCGCGGATGAGCAGTTCTTC. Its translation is CASSQVGADEQFF.